This is a list of T cell receptor beta chains from one sample in a study of identical twins. TCRdb itself ran the 5' RACE reads through MiXCR, one entry per CDR3 protein. The data show roughly 490,000 distinct CDR3 sequences, over 11% seen once. These data were also filed under a second study, of yellow fever vaccine responses in identical twins.

The sequenced sample consisted of CD4+ T cells sorted from blood. The receptors were sampled from a woman younger than 30 in good health. Both conserved end residues are part of each CDR3. A D gene is named only where the DNA matches it firmly. Clone size appears in some rows only: once, few, many, or a class for an expanded clone.

j_call clone_size d_call v_call cdr3_nt cdr3_aa
TRBJ2-1 - - TRBV4-3 TGCGCCAGCAGCCCCAACCTGGGACTGGGTGAGCAGTTCTTC CASSPNLGLGEQFF
TRBJ2-5 few - TRBV5-6 TGTGCCAGCAGCTTGGCCCACAAAGAGACCCAGTACTTC CASSLAHKETQYF
TRBJ2-7 many TRBD1 TRBV29-1 TGCAGCGTGGGACAGCGGAGCTCCTACGAGCAGTACTTC CSVGQRSSYEQYF
TRBJ2-3 few - TRBV12-3/TRBV12-4 TGTGCCAGCAGCCAGCGGCACCGACCTAGGCAGTATTTT CASSQRHRPRQYF
TRBJ2-7 - - TRBV24-1 TGTGCCACCAGTGATTTTCGGCTAGCTCAGAGCTCCTACGAGCAGTACTTC CATSDFRLAQSSYEQYF
TRBJ2-3 few - TRBV20-1 TGCAGTGCTAGAGATCAAACTAGCACAGATACGCAGTATTTT CSARDQTSTDTQYF
TRBJ2-1 few - TRBV6-5 TGTGCCAGCAGTTACACAGCGCCAGGGATACCTTACAATGAGCAGTTCTTC CASSYTAPGIPYNEQFF
TRBJ2-1 few TRBD2 TRBV10-3 TGTGCCATCCGGACTAGCGGGGGGGCCCGGTCCTACAATGAGCAGTTCTTC CAIRTSGGARSYNEQFF
TRBJ2-5 - TRBD2 TRBV12-3/TRBV12-4 TGTGCCAGCAGTTTTGTAGCGGGGGGCCGAAAAGAGACCCAGTACTTC CASSFVAGGRKETQYF
TRBJ2-7 - - TRBV18 TGTGCCAGCTCACCAGGGACACTCAAGGACGAGCAGTACTTC CASSPGTLKDEQYF
TRBJ2-1 many - TRBV10-2 TGCGCCAGCAGCCCTCTAGGCCGTGAGCAGTTCTTC CASSPLGREQFF
TRBJ2-1 few TRBD1 TRBV5-1 TGCGCCAGCAGCGCCACAACAGGGGGCTTCTACAATGAGCAGTTCTTC CASSATTGGFYNEQFF
TRBJ2-7 - - TRBV3-1 TGTGCCAGCAGCCAAGGGACTTCTAGCTCCTACGAGCAGTACTTC CASSQGTSSSYEQYF
TRBJ2-7 many TRBD1 TRBV5-1 TGCGCCAGCAGCAACGGACAGGGGAGCTCCTACGAGCAGTACTTC CASSNGQGSSYEQYF
TRBJ2-1 few TRBD2 TRBV18 TGTGCCAGCTCAAGCGGGAGTCTTTACAATGAGCAGTTCTTC CASSSGSLYNEQFF
TRBJ2-7 few TRBD1 TRBV4-2 TGTGCCAGCAGCCAAGTGGGACAGGGTGGTTACGAGCAGTACTTC CASSQVGQGGYEQYF
TRBJ2-2 few TRBD1 TRBV19 TGTGCCAGTAGTACGGGACAGGCGAACACCGGGGAGCTGTTTTTT CASSTGQANTGELFF
TRBJ1-6 few - TRBV3-1 TGTGCCAGCAGCCAAAGAGGGGATAATTCACCCCTCCACTTT CASSQRGDNSPLHF
TRBJ2-4 - TRBD1 TRBV23-1 TGCGCCAGCAGTCAGAACAGGGGACCCAAAAACATTCAGTACTTC CASSQNRGPKNIQYF
TRBJ2-7 - - TRBV10-3 TGTGCCACTCTTACAGACGGTGGAAGCTCCTACGAGCAGTACTTC CATLTDGGSSYEQYF
TRBJ2-7 - - TRBV6-2/TRBV6-3 TGTGCCATTACGAATAGTTGGGGAGGTGGCGAGCAGTACTTC CAITNSWGGGEQYF
TRBJ1-2 - TRBD1 TRBV20-1 TGCAGTGCCAGGCTAGGACAGGGGGTTGGCTATGGCTACACCTTC CSARLGQGVGYGYTF
TRBJ2-1 - TRBD2 TRBV24-1 TGTGCCACCAGTGACCTACTACTAGCGGGCTCCTACAATGAGCAGTTCTTC CATSDLLLAGSYNEQFF
TRBJ2-5 - - TRBV7-2 TGTGCCAGCAGCTTATCGTTCCCTGGAGAGACCCAGTACTTC CASSLSFPGETQYF
TRBJ2-1 many TRBD2 TRBV2 TGTGCCAGCAGTCACCTTGGGACTAGCGGGGGCATGGAGCAGTTCTTC CASSHLGTSGGMEQFF
TRBJ2-2 - - TRBV3-1 TGTGCCAGCAGCCAAGGGTCCAGAGACACCGGGGAGCTGTTTTTT CASSQGSRDTGELFF
TRBJ1-1 - - TRBV25-1 TGTGCCAGCAGTGCGTACGGAAAGCCCACTGAAGCTTTCTTT CASSAYGKPTEAFF
TRBJ1-1 - - TRBV6-4 TGTGCCAGCAGGATGACAGGGAACACTGAAGCTTTCTTT CASRMTGNTEAFF
TRBJ2-7 many TRBD1 TRBV5-1 TGCGCCAGCAGCCGGGACAGGGTCTACGAGCAGTACTTC CASSRDRVYEQYF
TRBJ2-7 - TRBD2 TRBV12-3/TRBV12-4 TGTGCCAGCAGTTTGGGAAGCGGGGGGGCTTCCTACGAGCAGTACTTC CASSLGSGGASYEQYF
TRBJ2-1 - - TRBV20-1 TGCAGTGCTAGAGGGTCGAGTGAGCAGTTCTTC CSARGSSEQFF